Following are 21 T cell receptor beta chains from one sample sequenced in a study of CD8+CD57+ T cells in acquired aplastic anemia. TCR beta VDJ and CDR3 were profiled, and genomic DNA was the template. TCRdb analysed the reads with MiXCR anew, one entry per CDR3 protein. Among under 200,000 distinct CDR3 sequences listed, less than 50% were seen once. CD8+CD57+ cell expansion had been shown by flow cytometry in patients chosen for sequencing. The sample consisted of sorted CD4+, CD8+, or CD8+CD57+ T cells (not recorded which) from PBMCs. Source of these receptors: a human donor with aplastic anemia.

The chain employs TRBV2 and TRBJ2-3; perhaps TRBD2 as D (6 bases). Germline V lookup: CDR1 SNHLY, CDR2 FYNNEI. The CDR3 contains 16 residues. Trimming took off 2 bases at V and 0 bases at J, with 12 bases between the two ends. In DNA, the CDR3 is TGTGCCAGCAGTGAAAAGCTAGCGACTAGCACAGATACGCAGTATTTT. It is translated as CASSEKLATSTDTQYF.

V is TRBV4-1 and J is TRBJ2-5, with 13 bases fitting TRBD2. The V segment lost 4 bases and the J segment 5 bases; nucleotides outside the gene matches: 7. This CDR3 has 16 residues. Germline V lookup: CDR1 MGHRA, CDR2 YSYEKL. The CDR3 nucleotides are TGCGCCAGCAGCCCCTCGGGACTAGCGGGGTGGGAGACCCAGTACTTC. This sequence encodes CASSPSGLAGWETQYF.

The J gene is TRBJ2-2, the V gene TRBV10-3; TRBD1 aligns across 9 bases. Germline-derived CDR1 and CDR2 are ENHRY and SYGVKD. V gave up 6 bases and J gave up 7 bases; unmatched junction bases: 12. This CDR3 has 16 residues. In nucleotides, the CDR3 is TGTGCCATCAGACCGGAACAGGGGGCGAAGGTCGGGGAGCTGTTTTTT. It specifies CAIRPEQGAKVGELFF.

This clonotype was counted once. Its ends do not fully match the called genes, so a read error is possible. The gene calls are TRBV3-1 and TRBJ1-6; maybe TRBD1 (6 bases). Germline V gene lookup returns CDR1 LGHDT and CDR2 YNNKEL (reference sequence). The length of the CDR3 is 15 residues. The chain's CDR3 is CATGPQGTYNLPLHF. CDR3 sequence (DNA): TGTGCCACCGGTCCACAGGGAACCTATAATTTACCCCTCCACTTT.

The chain is built from TRBV7-9 and TRBJ2-5, with D hard to call. Germline CDR1 is SEHNR and CDR2 is FQNEAQ (reference sequence). The V gene lost 8 bases and the J gene lost 5 bases, with 15 bases spanning the gap. The CDR3 sequence is 13 residues long. The CDR3 reads CASSLGVSETQYF. The DNA for the CDR3 is TGTGCCAGCTCGCTAGGAGTTTCGGAGACCCAGTACTTC.

The rearrangement links TRBV29-1 to TRBJ2-1; D call uncertain. CDR1 and CDR2 from the germline V gene are SQVTM and ANQGSEA. The CDR3 spans 12 residues. V was cut by 1 base and J by 6 bases, with 7 bases left in between. The CDR3 protein is CSVEVLANEQFF. The CDR3 DNA follows: TGCAGCGTTGAAGTGTTGGCCAATGAGCAGTTCTTC.

The genes are TRBV29-1 and TRBJ2-1; D remains unclear. The V end lost 6 bases, the J end lost 2 bases, and 11 bases lay between the germline ends. From germline, CDR1 is SQVTM and CDR2 ANQGSEA. This CDR3 contains 13 residues. CDR3 amino acids: CSVFSRAYNEQFF. The CDR3 nucleotides read TGCAGCGTCTTCAGCCGGGCCTACAATGAGCAGTTCTTC.

The rearrangement uses TRBV19 and TRBJ2-2; D possibly matches TRBD1 or TRBD2 (5 bases each). The germline V gene has CDR1 LNHDA and CDR2 SQIVND (reference sequence). V lost 6 bases and J lost 3, with 11 bases in between. There are 14 residues in the CDR3. CDR3 loop: CASRTGAYTGELFF. CDR3 coding DNA: TGTGCCAGTAGAACCGGGGCTTACACCGGGGAGCTGTTTTTT.

This clonotype was recorded many times. The gene calls are TRBV25-1 and TRBJ2-2, with D possibly being TRBD2 (6 bases). Per the germline V gene, CDR1 is MGHDK and CDR2 is SYGVNS. V was pared by 5 bases and J by 5 bases, with 12 bases between. The CDR3 extends over 14 amino acids. The DNA for the CDR3 is TGTGCCAGCAGTCCCCTCGGAGGGACCGGGGAGCTGTTTTTT. It specifies CASSPLGGTGELFF.

Concerning this clonotype: This may arise from a read error, as a much more abundant clone is one base away. V and J are TRBV6-2 or TRBV6-3 and TRBJ1-5, with D possibly matching TRBD1 (5 bases). The V gene's germline CDR1 is MNHEY and CDR2 SVGEGT. Trimming took off 6 bases at V and 2 bases at J, with 14 bases between the two ends. This CDR3 comprises 15 residues. CDR3 sequence (DNA): TGTGCCAGCAGCCGGGGCAGGGCACGCAATCAGCCCCAGCATTTT. Translation: CASSRGRARNQPQHF.

The rearrangement joins TRBV18 to TRBJ2-3; 7 nucleotides align to TRBD1. CDR3 length equals 13 residues. V trimming: 6 bases; J trimming: 1 base; junction bases outside the gene matches: 1. CDR1 is KGHSH, CDR2 LQKENI, per germline. The CDR3 DNA sequence: TGTGCCAGCTCGGGGACAGGCACAGATACGCAGTATTTT. Residues: CASSGTGTDTQYF.

The chain employs TRBV12-3 or TRBV12-4 and TRBJ2-1; TRBD2 aligns across 9 bases. V lost 5 bases and J lost 3; bases outside the gene matches: 5. This CDR3 has 15 residues. This CDR3 reads CASSALAGSYNEQFF. CDR3 sequence (DNA): TGTGCCAGCAGTGCCCTAGCGGGGAGCTACAATGAGCAGTTCTTC.

This clonotype has more than one count but fewer than ten. The rearrangement joins TRBV7-9 to TRBJ1-2, with D unclear. CDR1 is SEHNR and CDR2 is FQNEAQ in the germline V gene (reference sequence). V dropped 0 bases and J dropped 8 bases, with 7 bases sitting between them. The CDR3 is made up of 12 amino acids. In DNA, the CDR3 is TGTGCCAGCAGCTTAGCGGGCTGGGGCTACACCTTC. Its protein is CASSLAGWGYTF.

A single count supports this clonotype. A junction end diverges from the germline sequence, so it may reflect a read error. The chain carries TRBV24-1 and TRBJ1-5; TRBD1 matches 7 bases. This CDR3 is 14 amino acids long. The germline CDR1 and CDR2 sequences are KGHDR and SFDVKD. CDR3 sequence reads: CATSQQGSNQPQHF. The CDR3 coding sequence is TGTGCCACCAGTCAACAGGGGAGCAATCAGCCCCAGCATTTC.

This clonotype appeared many times. V and J are TRBV12-5 and TRBJ2-1; no reliable D call. This CDR3 spans 12 amino acids. V lost 7 bases and J 10 bases, leaving 14 bases between the germline ends. Germline CDR1 is LGHNT and CDR2 is FRNRAP. This CDR3 is CASDILGLEQFF. For the CDR3, the DNA is TGTGCTAGTGATATCCTTGGTTTAGAGCAGTTCTTC.

This clonotype was seen repeatedly, ten times or more. The V call is TRBV12-3 or TRBV12-4, the J call TRBJ2-3; TRBD2 agrees at 9 bases. This CDR3 has 16 residues. Trimming removed 6 bases from V and 4 bases from J; junction bases left unmatched: 11. CDR3 nucleotide sequence: TGTGCCAGCAGCCCAGATGGAGCGGGGGGCGCAGATACGCAGTATTTT. The encoded protein is CASSPDGAGGADTQYF.

This clonotype was recorded a few times. The chain combines TRBV24-1 with TRBJ1-5; 12 positions match TRBD1. Germline V gene lookup returns CDR1 KGHDR and CDR2 SFDVKD. The CDR3 is made up of 17 amino acids. Losses at the gene ends were 4 bases for V and 6 bases for J; bases not matched to a gene: 9. CDR3 bases: TGTGCCACCAGTGACCTACCGGGACAGGGGGCGCGTCAGCCCCAGCATTTT. Protein sequence: CATSDLPGQGARQPQHF.

This clonotype occurred many times. This sequence joins TRBV6-2 or TRBV6-3 and TRBJ1-5, with D possibly being TRBD1 (5 bases). CDR1 is MNHEY and CDR2 is SVGEGT in the germline V gene. The length of the CDR3 is 15 residues. V lost 6 bases to trimming and J lost 2 bases, with 14 bases between them. The CDR3 reads CASRLSWGGNQPQHF. CDR3 DNA sequence: TGTGCCAGCAGGCTGAGCTGGGGGGGCAATCAGCCCCAGCATTTT.

In this sample, this clonotype turned up many times. This chain joins TRBV19 and TRBJ2-3; D might be TRBD1 (6 bases). Germline V gene sequence: CDR1 LNHDA, CDR2 SQIVND (reference sequence). Deletions cut 2 bases from V and 2 bases from J, with 11 bases between. There are 15 residues in the CDR3. In DNA, the CDR3 is TGTGCCAGTAGTATACAGGGGACCCCCACAGATACGCAGTATTTT. Translation gives CASSIQGTPTDTQYF.

The rearrangement uses TRBV11-2 and TRBJ2-1; unclear D gene. V lost 6 bases, J lost 9 bases, and 18 bases lay in between. The V gene's germline CDR1 is SGHAT and CDR2 FQNNGV. CDR3 length equals 14 residues. The CDR3 reads CASSPRTDTVEQFF. In nucleotides, the CDR3 is TGTGCCAGCAGTCCCCGGACGGATACTGTTGAGCAGTTCTTC. Looking up the rest from reference TRBV11-2 and TRBJ2-1 gives the full variable domain: EAGVAQSPRYKIIEKRQSVAFWCNPISGHATLYWYQQILGQGPKLLIQFQNNGVVDDSQLPKDRFSAERLKGVDSTLKIQPAKLEDSAVYLCASSPRTDTVEQFFGPGTRLTVL.

To note about this clonotype: A much larger clone sits a single nucleotide away, making a read error possible. The chain links TRBV3-1 to TRBJ1-2, with TRBD1 identical over 7 bases. Germline-derived CDR1 and CDR2 are LGHDT and YNNKEL (reference sequence). This CDR3 spans 14 amino acids. CDR3 in DNA: TGTGCCAGCAGCCCAGCCCGGGACAGCTATGACTACACCTTC. This gives the protein CASSPARDSYDYTF. Together with reference TRBV3-1 and TRBJ1-2, the CDR3 gives the full variable domain: DTAVSQTPKYLVTQMGNDKSIKCEQNLGHDTMYWYKQDSKKFLKIMFSYNNKELIINETVPNRFSPKSPDKAHLNLHINSLELGDSAVYFCASSPARDSYDYTFGSGTRLTVV.